A single sample gave rise to the 15 T cell receptor beta chains below, sequenced in a study of blood T cell repertoires in COVID-19. Repertoires were generated with immunoSEQ multiplex PCR, while TCRdb's copy carries only in-frame clones and drops some. This sample has about 280,000 clones, with approximately 78% found just once. Sequencing input: PBMCs or T cells enriched from blood (not recorded which). These receptors all stem from a man aged 35-49 years who had been exposed to COVID-19.

The sample holds a few counts of this clone. V and J are TRBV7-2 and TRBJ2-7; tentative D call: TRBD1 (5 bases). Germline V gene data show CDR1 as SGHTA and CDR2 as FQGNSA. This CDR3 contains 14 residues. Trimming removed 1 base at V and 4 bases at J, with 11 bases between. The CDR3 DNA is TGTGCCAGCAGCTTAGGATCAGGGATGTACGAGCAGTACTTC. This encodes CASSLGSGMYEQYF.

The chain uses TRBV4-2 and TRBJ2-3, with 8 bases fitting TRBD2. Germline V gene sequence: CDR1 LGHNA, CDR2 YNFKEQ. V was pared by 3 bases and J by 2 bases, with 7 bases of the junction left unmatched. The CDR3 totals 16 residues. In nucleotides, the CDR3 is TGTGCCAGCAGCCAGACGGGACTAGTAGACACAGATACGCAGTATTTT. Its protein product is CASSQTGLVDTDTQYF.

The V call is TRBV29-1, the J call TRBJ2-6, with D uncertain. The V end lost 5 bases, the J end lost 0 bases, and 8 bases lay between the germline ends. This CDR3 comprises 14 residues. CDR1 is SQVTM and CDR2 is ANQGSEA in the germline V gene. The CDR3 sequence is CSVSEFSGANVLTF. The CDR3, as DNA: TGCAGCGTTAGCGAGTTCTCTGGGGCCAACGTCCTGACTTTC.

This chain connects TRBV19 to TRBJ2-5, with D perhaps TRBD1 (5 bases). CDR3 length: 13 residues. Germline V lookup: CDR1 LNHDA, CDR2 SQIVND (reference sequence). The V and J ends lost 6 bases and 1 base respectively, with 9 bases between them. The CDR3 bases are TGTGCCAGTAGCCCAGGGATCCAAGAGACCCAGTACTTC. This sequence encodes CASSPGIQETQYF.

V and J are TRBV12-3 or TRBV12-4 and TRBJ2-2, with D maybe TRBD2 (6 bases). The CDR3 loop spans 12 amino acids. Trimming left V 6 bases short and J 7 bases short, with 9 bases between. CDR3 residues: CASRTGDGELFF. The CDR3 bases are TGTGCCAGCAGGACGGGGGACGGGGAGCTGTTTTTT.

The genes are TRBV18 and TRBJ2-1, with TRBD2 matching over 7 bases. The CDR3 is 16 residues long. CDR1 is KGHSH and CDR2 is LQKENI in the germline V gene. V trimming: 4 bases; J trimming: 8 bases; junction bases outside the gene matches: 14. This CDR3 reads CASSRRASGNADEQFF. The CDR3 DNA reads TGTGCCAGCTCACGACGGGCAAGCGGGAATGCGGATGAGCAGTTCTTC.

This clone was counted between two and nine times. The chain is built from TRBV11-3 and TRBJ2-6; 7 nucleotides align to TRBD2. This CDR3 is 16 amino acids long. Trimming removed 11 bases from V and 5 bases from J; junction bases left unmatched: 15. In germline, CDR1 is SGHNT, CDR2 YENEEA. The CDR3 DNA reads TGTGCCTCGGGGGGAGGTGTGATTGATAGGGCCAACGTCCTGACTTTC. It is translated as CASGGGVIDRANVLTF.

The chain recombines TRBV25-1 with TRBJ1-1; no clear D. Trimming shortened V by 1 base and J by 8 bases, and 8 bases separated the two germline ends. CDR1 is MGHDK and CDR2 is SYGVNS in the germline V gene. CDR3 size: 12 residues. The CDR3 loop is CASSESHGEAFF. In nucleotides, the CDR3 is TGTGCCAGCAGTGAATCGCACGGGGAAGCTTTCTTT. Full variable domain (outside the CDR3, taken from reference TRBV25-1 and TRBJ1-1): EADIYQTPRYLVIGTGKKITLECSQTMGHDKMYWYQQDPGMELHLIHYSYGVNSTEKGDLSSESTVSRIRTEHFPLTLESARPSHTSQYLCASSESHGEAFFGQGTRLTVV.

V gene TRBV3-1 (or the pseudogene TRBV3-2) combines with J gene TRBJ2-1; TRBD2 aligns across 11 bases. Germline CDR1 LGHDT, CDR2 YNNKEL (reference sequence). The trim removed 4 bases at V and 9 bases at J, leaving 17 bases unmatched. The CDR3 covers 18 residues. CDR3 coding DNA: TGTGCCAGCAGCCCCATGGCGTACGTACTAGCGGGAGTGAGTGAGCAGTTCTTC. This translates into CASSPMAYVLAGVSEQFF.

This clone was picked up a small number of times. The gene calls are TRBV30 and TRBJ2-1; 8 bases map to TRBD2. The J segment lost 0 bases and the V segment lost 1 base, leaving 11 bases of the junction unmatched. There are 18 residues in the CDR3. Germline lookup yields CDR1 GTSNPN and CDR2 SVGIG (reference sequence). Written as DNA, the CDR3 is TGTGCCTGGAGTGGGATTACTAGCGGACTGAGCTCCTACAATGAGCAGTTCTTC. Its protein product is CAWSGITSGLSSYNEQFF.

This clone was seen only a few times. The J gene is TRBJ2-2, the V gene TRBV3-1 (or the pseudogene TRBV3-2); D is unclear. The germline V and J ends were trimmed by 1 base and 4 bases, with 4 bases remaining between them. This CDR3 region has 13 residues. Germline lookup yields CDR1 LGHDT and CDR2 YNNKEL (reference sequence). CDR3 protein: CASSQGRTGELFF. The CDR3 region has the DNA TGTGCCAGCAGCCAAGGTCGCACCGGGGAGCTGTTTTTT.

The J gene is TRBJ2-1, the V gene TRBV7-9; perhaps TRBD2 as D (7 bases). Germline CDR1 is SEHNR and CDR2 is FQNEAQ (reference sequence). The CDR3 has 14 amino acids. V shed 1 base and J shed 6 bases, with 10 bases lying between them. The CDR3 DNA follows: TGTGCCAGCAGCTTAGAAGGGGGGGCCAATGAGCAGTTCTTC. Its translation: CASSLEGGANEQFF.

The chain joins TRBV10-3 to TRBJ1-2, with D possibly being TRBD1 (6 bases). Germline-derived CDR1 and CDR2 are ENHRY and SYGVKD. This CDR3 contains 14 residues. The V end was cut by 6 bases, the J end by 4 bases, with 15 bases between. CDR3 bases: TGTGCCATCAGACGGGACACCTGGACCTATGGCTACACCTTC. Protein product: CAIRRDTWTYGYTF.

The chain employs TRBV29-1 and TRBJ1-2; D gene unclear. This CDR3 comprises 11 residues. V shed 3 bases and J shed 6 bases, with 8 bases lying between them. From germline, CDR1 is SQVTM and CDR2 ANQGSEA. CDR3 nucleotides: TGCAGCGTTGACCGGGTTAATGGCTACACCTTC. Residues: CSVDRVNGYTF.

CDR3 residues: CAISVVGFGAGGPRNEQFF. The CDR3 nucleotides read TGTGCCATCAGTGTTGTGGGTTTTGGAGCGGGAGGGCCTCGGAATGAGCAGTTCTTC. The chain recombines TRBV10-3 with TRBJ2-1; 10 bases map to TRBD2. Germline assignment: CDR1 ENHRY and CDR2 SYGVKD. Trimming cost V 4 bases and J 7 bases; bases outside gene matches: 19. The CDR3 loop spans 19 amino acids.